A selection of T cell receptor beta chains follows, all from one sample in a study of blood T cell repertoires in COVID-19. TCRdb's copy holds only in-frame clones and misses some; the assay was immunoSEQ multiplex PCR. The data contain 90,000 or so clones, roughly 87% of them singletons. The specimen was peripheral blood. The receptor set was obtained from a man younger than 35 with COVID-19, enrolled during active disease. Both conserved end residues are part of each CDR3. D genes are given only for firm matches. Clone size is given for some rows only: seen once, a few or many times, or a class if the clone is expanded.

TRBV19	TRBJ2-5	-	TRBD2	TGTGCCAGTAGTATTCCGAGCGGGAGTAGCGAGACCCAGTACTTC	CASSIPSGSSETQYF
TRBV6-6	TRBJ1-1	-	-	TGTGCCAGCAGTTCCGGGGGTGGGCGAGACACTGAAGCTTTCTTT	CASSSGGGRDTEAFF
TRBV5-6	TRBJ1-2	-	-	TGTGCCAGCAGCTCCCGGTGGGGGCGGTATGGCTACACCTTC	CASSSRWGRYGYTF
TRBV6-4	TRBJ2-2	-	TRBD2	TGTGCCAGCAGTGTTAGCGGGAGTAACACCGGGGAGCTGTTTTTT	CASSVSGSNTGELFF
TRBV14	TRBJ2-1	-	TRBD2	TGTGCCAGCAGCCAAGATCTAGCGGGAGGCTGGTCCTACAATGAGCAGTTCTTC	CASSQDLAGGWSYNEQFF
TRBV5-1	TRBJ1-2	-	TRBD1	TGCGCCAGCCGGGACAGCGAGATCGGCTACACCTTC	CASRDSEIGYTF
TRBV5-1	TRBJ1-1	-	-	TGCGCCAGCAGACTCACCGGGGGAACTGAAGCTTTCTTT	CASRLTGGTEAFF
TRBV10-1	TRBJ2-1	once	TRBD2	TGCGCCAGCAGTGAACAAGCGGGAGGGCCATACAATGAGCAGTTCTTC	CASSEQAGGPYNEQFF
TRBV24-1	TRBJ2-1	-	-	TGTGCCACCAGTGCCCCCGGGGGACGGCTCTACAATGAGCAGTTCTTC	CATSAPGGRLYNEQFF
TRBV4-1	TRBJ2-7	-	-	TGCGCCAGCAGCCAAGAACGGGGGAAAGGCTACGAGCAGTACTTC	CASSQERGKGYEQYF
TRBV30	TRBJ2-1	-	TRBD2	TGTGCCTGGAGGGTAGCGGGAAGCGAGCAGTTCTTC	CAWRVAGSEQFF
TRBV28	TRBJ2-7	-	-	TGTGCCAGCAGGGACTTTTCCTACGAGCAGTACTTC	CASRDFSYEQYF
TRBV6-2/TRBV6-3	TRBJ1-4	-	-	TGTGCCAGCAGTCCCCAGGGTGAAAGCGAAAAACTGTTTTTT	CASSPQGESEKLFF
TRBV7-9	TRBJ2-7	-	-	TGTGCCAGCAGCTTAGCTGGAGGACAGCCGTTCTACGAGCAGTACTTC	CASSLAGGQPFYEQYF
TRBV7-8	TRBJ1-1	-	-	TGTGCCAGCAGCCTAAAATTGGGCAGGGGCTGGGGCACTGAAGCTTTCTTT	CASSLKLGRGWGTEAFF
TRBV27	TRBJ2-7	-	TRBD2	TGTGCCAGCAGTTTAGGGAGGGGCGAGCAGTACTTC	CASSLGRGEQYF
TRBV19	TRBJ2-3	-	TRBD1	TGTGCCAGTAGTCCCCGACAGGGGATGGGGGGCACAGATACGCAGTATTTT	CASSPRQGMGGTDTQYF
TRBV2	TRBJ2-7	-	-	TGTGCCAGCAGTGAAGTGGGGGCTAGCGAGCAGTACTTC	CASSEVGASEQYF
TRBV29-1	TRBJ2-6	-	TRBD2	TGCAGCGTTGCCTCGACTAGCCGACGCTCTGGGGCCAACGTCCTGACTTTC	CSVASTSRRSGANVLTF
TRBV18	TRBJ2-3	-	TRBD1	TGTGCCAGCTCACCACCGGGACAGGGGCGGGCAGATACGCAGTATTTT	CASSPPGQGRADTQYF
TRBV5-4	TRBJ2-1	-	-	TGTGCCAGCAGCTTGCTCCTAGGTGTCGACAATGAGCAGTTCTTC	CASSLLLGVDNEQFF
TRBV10-2	TRBJ1-1	-	TRBD1	TGCGCCAGCATCAGGTGGCAGGGGGACACTGAAGCTTTCTTT	CASIRWQGDTEAFF
TRBV5-1	TRBJ1-2	-	-	TGCGCCAGCAGCTACCGGCGGGAAGATTATGGCTACACCTTC	CASSYRREDYGYTF
TRBV19	TRBJ2-7	-	TRBD1	TGTGCCAGTAGTACCGGGACAGGGTACTACGAGCAGTACTTC	CASSTGTGYYEQYF
TRBV18	TRBJ2-1	-	TRBD2	TGTGCCAGCTCACCTTCCTTGGCGGGAGGAAATGAGCAGTTCTTC	CASSPSLAGGNEQFF
TRBV7-9	TRBJ2-3	-	-	TGTGCCAGCAGCTTGAAATTTGGACTACAGACAGATACGCAGTATTTT	CASSLKFGLQTDTQYF
TRBV6-5	TRBJ2-2	-	-	TGTGCCACTGAACTTTCAAACACCGGGGAGCTGTTTTTT	CATELSNTGELFF
TRBV29-1	TRBJ2-1	-	-	TGCAGCGTTGTCCGGGGATCCAATGAGCAGTTCTTC	CSVVRGSNEQFF
TRBV6-5	TRBJ1-3	-	-	TGTGCCAGCAGTTACCAGGGTTCTGGAAACACCATATATTTT	CASSYQGSGNTIYF
TRBV7-2	TRBJ2-7	-	TRBD1	TGTGCCAGCAGTCTGGACAGGGGGCGAGACGAGCAGTACTTC	CASSLDRGRDEQYF
TRBV27	TRBJ2-1	few	-	TGTGCCAGCAGTTTAGGGTCCAGTCCGAGGGAGCAGTTCTTC	CASSLGSSPREQFF
TRBV7-9	TRBJ1-1	-	-	TGTGCCAGCAGCTCAGCAAGAACGAGCTCTGAAGCTTTCTTT	CASSSARTSSEAFF
TRBV9	TRBJ2-2	-	-	TGTGCCAGCAGCGTAGAGTGGAGGGTACAGGCTACAGGAGACACCGGGGAGCTGTTTTTT	CASSVEWRVQATGDTGELFF